The clone carrying this T cell receptor beta chain showed up just a few times. The data are from a study of immune characterization of retroperitoneal liposarcoma. TCRdb reprocessed the PCR reads via MiXCR and lists one record per CDR3 protein. The table has approximately 10,000 distinct CDR3 sequences, around 26% seen once; the top ten hold approximately 9.7%. The CDR3 is 12 amino acids. Germline CDR1 MNHNS, CDR2 SASEGT. V lost 7 bases and J lost 8, with 12 bases in between. This receptor was obtained from a female donor with retroperitoneal liposarcoma. Specimen: tumor tissue. The genes are TRBV6-1 and TRBJ2-1; no clear D. CDR3 residues: CASTRTGDEQFF. The CDR3 region has the DNA TGTGCCAGCACCAGGACCGGAGATGAGCAGTTCTTC.